Below are 7 T cell receptor beta chains sequenced from a single sample in a study of T-cell reconstitution after alpha-beta-depleted transplantation in children. The TCRbeta library was prepared with unique molecular identifiers. Using its own MiXCR run on the PCR reads, TCRdb lists one record per CDR3 protein. This sample carries approximately 1,000,000 distinct CDR3 sequences, 25% to 30% of them seen once, and the ten largest clones take approximately 30%. Here the sequenced sample was PBMCs, mostly from graft donor cells, taken 360 days after TCRalphabeta/CD19-depleted stem cell transplant. The receptors shown here come from a boy under two years old who had a stem cell transplant for SCID, so the T cells may come from the graft donor.

The chain joins TRBV18 to TRBJ1-2; unclear D gene. Germline-derived CDR1 and CDR2 are KGHSH and LQKENI. This CDR3 is built from 15 residues. V lost 4 bases to trimming and J lost 4 bases, with 16 bases between them. CDR3 nucleotide sequence: TGTGCCAGCTCACAGAAACAGAATTCTCCCTATGGCTACACCTTC. Its translation is CASSQKQNSPYGYTF.

This clonotype was counted between two and nine times. The gene calls are TRBV9 and TRBJ2-7, with D possibly TRBD1 on 6 matching bases. V lost 0 bases, J lost 5 bases, and 21 bases lay in between. The germline CDR1 and CDR2 sequences are SGDLS and YYNGEE. This CDR3 contains 17 residues. CDR3 residues: CASSVDNTKQGPNEQYF. The CDR3 bases are TGTGCCAGCAGCGTAGACAATACCAAACAGGGCCCCAACGAGCAGTACTTC.

The sample holds a few counts of this clonotype. CDR3 nucleotides: TGCAGCGTAGTCCGGGACAACTACAATGAGCAGTTCTTC. This sequence encodes CSVVRDNYNEQFF. The chain links TRBV29-1 to TRBJ2-1; D perhaps matches TRBD1 (6 bases). The germline gives CDR1 SQVTM, CDR2 ANQGSEA. The CDR3 extends over 13 amino acids. Trimming cost V 6 bases and J 3 bases, with 12 bases left between them.

The rearrangement links TRBV5-1 to TRBJ2-5; no firm D call. CDR1 is SGHRS, CDR2 YFSETQ, per germline. The CDR3 covers 14 residues. Trimming stripped 1 base from V and 2 bases from J, with 9 bases between. CDR3 loop: CASSLPPLQETQYF. For the CDR3, the DNA is TGCGCCAGCAGCTTGCCACCCCTACAAGAGACCCAGTACTTC.

The chain carries TRBV20-1 and TRBJ2-1; 8 nucleotides line up with TRBD2. This CDR3 region has 14 residues. Germline V gene lookup returns CDR1 DFQATT and CDR2 SNEGSKA (reference sequence). After removal of 6 bases from V and 9 bases from J, the junction contained 13 bases not matched to a gene. This chain's CDR3 is CSARAGGGLSEQFF. Written as DNA, the CDR3 is TGCAGTGCCAGGGCCGGGGGGGGCCTTAGTGAGCAGTTCTTC.

This chain connects TRBV27 to TRBJ1-1; no clear D. V lost 7 bases and J lost 0, with 15 bases in between. Looked up from germline, CDR1 is MNHEY and CDR2 is SMNVEV (reference sequence). The length of the CDR3 is 15 residues. The CDR3 here is CASMDRPIMNTEAFF. CDR3 DNA sequence: TGTGCCAGCATGGACCGACCGATTATGAACACTGAAGCTTTCTTT.

This clonotype came up many times. The chain joins TRBV4-3 to TRBJ1-1; D may be TRBD1 (5 bases). Trimming stripped 1 base from V and 4 bases from J, with 13 bases between. Per the germline V gene, CDR1 is LGHNA and CDR2 is YSLEER. The CDR3 extends over 15 amino acids. The DNA of the CDR3 is TGCGCCAGCAGCCAAGTGGCAGGGAGAAGCACTGAAGCTTTCTTT. Translation: CASSQVAGRSTEAFF.